A selection of T cell receptor beta chains follows, all from one sample in a study of T cell responses to AZD1222 COVID-19 vaccine. Sequenced by immunoSEQ multiplex PCR; TCRdb stores in-frame clones only, minus some. This table has more than 100,000 clones, over 80% appearing once. This specimen consisted of peripheral blood, obtained on day 0 of AZD1222 vaccination. Source of these receptors: an adult in good health. CDR3s include the opening cysteine and the closing phenylalanine or tryptophan. A D gene is named only where the DNA matches it firmly. Clone size is given for some rows only: seen once, a few or many times, or a class if the clone is expanded.

NA | TRBJ1-2 | TRBV2 | NA | CASRREQGLYGYTF | TGTGCCAGCAGGAGAGAACAGGGCCTCTATGGCTACACCTTC
TRBD1 | TRBJ1-1 | TRBV11-2 | NA | CASSRRTGGVSFPEAFF | TGTGCCAGCAGCCGCAGGACAGGGGGCGTTTCATTCCCTGAAGCTTTCTTT
NA | TRBJ1-2 | TRBV5-1 | NA | CASAMEGGAYGYTF | TGCGCCAGCGCCATGGAGGGGGGGGCCTATGGCTACACCTTC
NA | TRBJ2-7 | TRBV7-8 | NA | CASAERDPGSTYEQYF | TGTGCCAGCGCTGAAAGGGATCCAGGATCAACCTACGAGCAGTACTTC
TRBD1 | TRBJ1-5 | TRBV7-2 | NA | CASSPGTGARVPPPQHF | TGTGCCAGCAGCCCGGGGACAGGGGCCCGCGTCCCCCCGCCCCAGCATTTT
NA | TRBJ2-5 | TRBV5-4 | NA | CASNRHQETQYF | TGTGCCAGCAATCGACACCAAGAGACCCAGTACTTC
TRBD1 | TRBJ2-5 | TRBV5-1 | NA | CASSSTGNPQETQYF | TGCGCCAGCAGCTCGACAGGGAATCCACAAGAGACCCAGTACTTC
TRBD1 | TRBJ2-7 | TRBV12-3/TRBV12-4 | NA | CASRPTGVHEQYF | TGTGCCAGCAGACCGACAGGGGTCCACGAGCAGTACTTC
TRBD2 | TRBJ2-7 | TRBV7-6 | NA | CASSSGLAGYEQYF | TGTGCCAGCAGCTCGGGACTAGCGGGCTACGAGCAGTACTTC
NA | TRBJ2-3 | TRBV13 | NA | CASSFQRWGTDTQYF | TGTGCCAGCAGCTTTCAAAGATGGGGCACAGATACGCAGTATTTT
NA | TRBJ1-3 | TRBV28 | NA | CASSLIDGLFSGNTIYF | TGTGCCAGCAGTTTAATTGACGGTCTGTTCTCTGGAAACACCATATATTTT
NA | TRBJ1-2 | TRBV3-1/TRBV3-2 | few | CASSQEHRTLYGYTF | TGTGCCAGCAGCCAAGAGCACAGGACCCTCTATGGCTACACCTTC
NA | TRBJ1-5 | TRBV28 | NA | CASNNIHQPQHF | TGTGCCAGCAATAACATTCATCAGCCCCAGCATTTT
NA | TRBJ2-7 | TRBV15 | NA | CATSSFPSYEQYF | TGTGCCACCAGCAGTTTTCCCTCCTACGAGCAGTACTTC
NA | TRBJ2-3 | TRBV20-1 | NA | CSASLGGRGDTQYF | TGCAGTGCTAGTTTAGGGGGGAGAGGAGATACGCAGTATTTT
NA | TRBJ1-5 | TRBV4-3 | NA | CASSQARDQPQHF | TGCGCCAGCAGCCAAGCGAGGGATCAGCCCCAGCATTTT
NA | TRBJ1-5 | TRBV7-2 | NA | CASSSFVGGTQPQHF | TGTGCCAGCAGTTCGTTCGTGGGGGGTACTCAGCCCCAGCATTTT
NA | TRBJ1-1 | TRBV28 | NA | CASSFRGAIEAFF | TGTGCCAGCAGTTTTCGGGGGGCCATTGAAGCTTTCTTT
NA | TRBJ1-6 | TRBV28 | NA | CASSLQGTPYNSPLHF | TGTGCCAGCAGTTTACAGGGGACACCTTATAATTCACCCCTCCACTTT
NA | TRBJ2-7 | TRBV4-3 | NA | CASSQGGSRSYEQYF | TGCGCCAGCAGCCAAGGGGGATCACGCTCCTACGAGCAGTACTTC
TRBD1 | TRBJ1-3 | TRBV19 | NA | CASSITGTGRSGNTIYF | TGTGCCAGTAGTATAACCGGGACAGGACGCTCTGGAAACACCATATATTTT
NA | TRBJ2-2 | TRBV28 | NA | CASSPGGELFF | TGTGCCAGCAGTCCAGGGGGGGAGCTGTTTTTT
TRBD2 | TRBJ2-7 | TRBV4-1 | few | CASSLGLAGVFSYEQYF | TGCGCCAGCAGCCTGGGACTAGCGGGAGTATTCTCCTACGAGCAGTACTTC
TRBD1 | TRBJ2-7 | TRBV7-6 | NA | CASSASGGFDEQYF | TGTGCCAGCAGCGCATCAGGGGGCTTCGACGAGCAGTACTTC
TRBD1 | TRBJ1-2 | TRBV5-4 | NA | CASSLHPTGQLYGYTF | TGTGCCAGCAGCTTGCATCCCACGGGACAGCTCTATGGCTACACCTTC
NA | TRBJ1-5 | TRBV7-9 | NA | CASSLAAGSNQPQHF | TGTGCCAGCAGCTTAGCCGCGGGGAGCAATCAGCCCCAGCATTTT
NA | TRBJ1-6 | TRBV7-2 | NA | CASSLGGNLLSPLHF | TGTGCCAGCAGCTTAGGGGGGAATTTATTATCGCCCCTCCACTTT
NA | TRBJ1-6 | TRBV5-4 | NA | CASSFGGPNSPLHF | TGTGCCAGCAGCTTCGGGGGACCTAATTCACCCCTCCACTTT
NA | TRBJ1-6 | TRBV27 | NA | CASSSMEYNSPLHF | TGTGCCAGCAGTTCGATGGAGTATAATTCACCCCTCCACTTT
NA | TRBJ2-1 | TRBV7-6 | NA | CASSLEGPDEQFF | TGTGCCAGCAGCTTAGAAGGACCGGATGAGCAGTTCTTC
NA | TRBJ1-2 | TRBV19 | NA | CASTLSTHYGYTF | TGTGCCAGTACCCTATCAACGCACTATGGCTACACCTTC
TRBD1 | TRBJ1-2 | TRBV15 | NA | CATSRVDRGYYGYTF | TGTGCCACCAGCAGAGTTGACAGGGGGTACTATGGCTACACCTTC
NA | TRBJ1-2 | TRBV5-4 | NA | CASRDTHLGYGYTF | TGTGCCAGCAGGGACACACACCTCGGGTATGGCTACACCTTC
NA | TRBJ2-5 | TRBV13 | NA | CASSDGTEETQYF | TGTGCCAGCAGCGACGGGACGGAGGAGACCCAGTACTTC
NA | TRBJ1-1 | TRBV29-1 | NA | CSANSGAVAEAFF | TGCAGCGCCAACTCAGGGGCAGTTGCTGAAGCTTTCTTT
TRBD1 | TRBJ1-4 | TRBV7-9 | NA | CASSLTKGQDGEKLFF | TGTGCCAGCAGCCTCACCAAGGGACAGGACGGGGAAAAACTGTTTTTT
NA | TRBJ2-1 | TRBV5-6 | NA | CASSLARNFHEQFF | TGTGCCAGCAGCTTGGCGCGCAATTTCCATGAGCAGTTCTTC
NA | TRBJ2-1 | TRBV27 | NA | CASSLSLGVAESSYNEQFF | TGTGCCAGCAGTTTATCTTTAGGTGTAGCGGAAAGCTCCTACAATGAGCAGTTCTTC
TRBD1 | TRBJ1-6 | TRBV12-3/TRBV12-4 | NA | CASSRTGGSALHF | TGTGCCAGCAGTCGGACAGGGGGCTCGGCCCTCCACTTT
TRBD2 | TRBJ2-2 | TRBV3-1/TRBV3-2 | NA | CASSQDRASGRAGELFF | TGTGCCAGCAGCCAAGATCGGGCTAGCGGGAGGGCCGGGGAGCTGTTTTTT
NA | TRBJ2-1 | TRBV14 | NA | CASSQDKLLLGNEQFF | TGTGCCAGCAGCCAAGATAAGCTTTTACTAGGGAATGAGCAGTTCTTC
TRBD1 | TRBJ2-5 | TRBV4-3 | NA | CASSQIRDRGETQYF | TGCGCCAGCAGCCAAATCCGGGACAGGGGCGAGACCCAGTACTTC
NA | TRBJ1-1 | TRBV5-1 | NA | CASSFDGNTEAFF | TGCGCCAGCAGCTTCGACGGGAACACTGAAGCTTTCTTT
TRBD2 | TRBJ2-1 | TRBV9 | NA | CASSAQLAGVSNEQFF | TGTGCCAGCAGCGCCCAACTAGCGGGAGTCAGCAATGAGCAGTTCTTC
NA | TRBJ2-1 | TRBV21-1 | NA | CASSKTDSPYNEQFF | TGTGCCAGCAGCAAAACGGACAGCCCATACAATGAGCAGTTCTTC
NA | TRBJ1-2 | TRBV7-2 | NA | CASSLGGGRASYGYTF | TGTGCCAGCAGCTTAGGAGGGGGGAGGGCTTCCTATGGCTACACCTTC
NA | TRBJ2-3 | TRBV2 | NA | CASKSGVWSPDTQYF | TGTGCCAGCAAAAGCGGTGTGTGGAGTCCAGATACGCAGTATTTT
NA | TRBJ1-3 | TRBV6-5 | NA | CASRTSGNTIYF | TGTGCCAGCAGGACTTCTGGAAACACCATATATTTT
TRBD1 | TRBJ2-3 | TRBV10-1 | NA | CASSESNVLWTGGSPDTQYF | TGCGCCAGCAGTGAGTCGAATGTCTTATGGACAGGGGGTTCTCCAGATACGCAGTATTTT
NA | TRBJ2-7 | TRBV24-1 | NA | CATSDLTGTEQYF | TGTGCCACCAGTGATTTAACGGGTACCGAGCAGTACTTC
NA | TRBJ1-2 | TRBV18 | NA | CASSPLVPTEHYGYTF | TGTGCCAGCTCACCCCTCGTTCCCACGGAACACTATGGCTACACCTTC